This TCR beta chain is from a study of monozygotic twins with inflammatory bowel disease (dated by TCRdb to about 2019). Background on the whole study: In total, 28 monozygotic twin pairs made up the full study: 19 Danish pairs, all IBD-discordant, plus nine German pairs, of which four were IBD-concordant and five were IBD-discordant. Each individual had, on average, about 151 000 unique TCRalpha sequences and 181 000 unique TCRbeta sequences available for analysis. The search for disease-associated traits relied mainly on comparing, within discordant pairs, IBD patients with their genetically identical healthy co-twins.

A 2.5 ml peripheral blood sample was drawn into PAXgene tubes per donor and stored at -80°C. Total RNA was isolated from whole blood with the PAXgene blood miRNA kit on an automated QIAcube, without T cell sorting. Peripheral blood from monozygotic twin pairs concordant or discordant for inflammatory bowel disease was subjected to deep TCRalpha and TCRbeta repertoire profiling with unique molecular barcoding. Smoking habits were recorded for all twin pairs, with individuals classified as current, former or never smokers. Receptor libraries were prepared by 5' RACE. For each TCR library, 3,500 to 4,000 ng of total RNA was used. For each sample, cDNA synthesis was carried out in eight separate reactions using SMARTScribe reverse transcriptase. Unique molecular identifiers containing a 6-nucleotide sample barcode were introduced through template switching during cDNA synthesis. Amplification of TCRalpha and TCRbeta cDNA involved two nested PCRs of about 15 and 9 cycles, and each PCR was followed by bead purification. Before amplification, the cDNA was treated with uracil DNA-glycosylase and purified using the QIAquick PCR purification kit. The second PCR added Illumina TruSeq-compatible adapters along with sample-specific barcodes. TapeStation and Qubit were used to check library quality and concentration, and approximately 5 ng of each library went into the pool. Pooled libraries were sequenced on an Illumina HiSeq2500 single-index Rapid Run with 2 x 100 bp reads and custom sequencing primers. The paper's data handling went like this. MiGEC version 1.2.6 was used for UMI-based consensus assembly, which corrected PCR and sequencing errors. V(D)J alignment, clonotype assembly and CDR3 extraction were performed with MiXCR version 2.1.1. Normalisation of gene usage, clonotype sharing and MAIT/NKT TCR abundance was achieved by analysing the top 1000, 10 000 and 20 000 clonotypes per sample. After downsampling to 27 000 UMIs, diversity was calculated as the inverse Simpson index using the vegan R package. Paired Mann-Whitney U tests were applied to discordant twin pairs, and Benjamini-Hochberg correction was used for multiple testing. Reads reprocessed by TCRdb are summarized as one entry per CDR3 protein sequence, and DNA is absent. It is TCRdb's table, rather than the study itself, that gives the V and J calls and clone size. This sample's records show about 210,000 distinct CDR3 sequences. The top ten clonotypes cover 6% to 9% of the sample.

Here is what the overall study found, with its caveats: The results gave no support for a single strong signal or clonotype linked to IBD. Compared with healthy twins, IBD patients shared fewer clonotypes with other individuals, and the difference was most pronounced in patients with signs of disease activity. Repertoire similarity did not differ between concordant and discordant twins, possibly due to limited statistical power. The analysis was unable to tell apart different T cell subtypes. Because patients were on differing immunosuppressive treatments, the repertoires may have picked up extra background noise and inter-individual variability. A decrease in TCRbeta repertoire diversity, as measured by inverse Simpson index, was observed in IBD patients compared with their healthy co-twins.

The cysteine opens and the phenylalanine closes a CDR3 of 16 amino acids. DNA was not recorded. For this clonotype: The specificity of this receptor is unknown.

Sequenced material: blood. The V gene is TRBV12-3 or TRBV12-4 and the J gene is TRBJ2-1; TCRdb lists TRBD1, though no DNA is available to test this call. The sequence came from a human donor with ulcerative colitis or Crohn's disease, or a healthy co-twin of an affected twin (not recorded which). CDR3 reads: CASTLIAPASYNEQFF.